One sample yielded the 9 T cell receptor beta chains listed below, sequenced in a study of cytomegalovirus exposure and HLA in healthy donors. PCR primers comprised 60 Vbeta and 13 Jbeta primers. Sequenced by immunoSEQ multiplex PCR; TCRdb stores in-frame clones only, minus some. The sample has over 150,000 clones, more than 80% seen once. Sequenced sample: PBMCs. The receptors derive from a woman between 18 and 30 years old in good health and CMV-seronegative.

The V call is TRBV28, the J call TRBJ2-7, with D perhaps TRBD2 (6 bases). CDR1 MDHEN and CDR2 SYDVKM come from the germline V gene. V was clipped by 6 bases and J by 1 base, with 10 bases between them. CDR3 length equals 13 residues. This CDR3 is CASRRGQSYEQYF. For the CDR3, the DNA is TGTGCCAGCAGGCGGGGCCAGTCCTACGAGCAGTACTTC.

The J gene is TRBJ2-5, the V gene TRBV6-5; TRBD1 might be the D (6 bases). The CDR3 contains 14 residues. CDR1 MNHEY and CDR2 SVGAGI come from the germline V gene. Trimming left V 6 bases short and J 3 bases short, with 14 bases between. CDR3 in DNA: TGTGCCAGCAGCGCCGGGACACAGAAAGAGACCCAGTACTTC. Its protein product is CASSAGTQKETQYF.

Remarks on this clone: One end of the junction fails to match germline, which may point to a read error. The chain couples TRBV18 to TRBJ1-4; TRBD1 matches at 11 bases. The germline gives CDR1 KGHSH, CDR2 LQKENI. This CDR3 comprises 15 residues. The CDR3 sequence: CASSPRTGGSEKLFF. The CDR3 DNA sequence: TGTGCCAGCTCTCCACGGACAGGGGGCAGTGAAAAACTGTTTTTT.

The V gene is TRBV5-1, the J gene TRBJ2-3; 8 bases map to TRBD2. The trim removed 4 bases at V and 2 bases at J, leaving 24 bases unmatched. The germline V gene has CDR1 SGHRS and CDR2 YFSETQ. This CDR3 contains 21 residues. In DNA form, the CDR3 reads TGCGCCAGCAGCCCCCGTGGTAGCGGGGAGGCATCGCTATACCACACAGATACGCAGTATTTT. Its translation: CASSPRGSGEASLYHTDTQYF.

The chain uses TRBV11-2 and TRBJ2-7; 8 bases fit TRBD1. Germline CDR1 is SGHAT and CDR2 is FQNNGV. J gave up 7 bases and V 2 bases, and 7 bases lay outside the gene matches. This CDR3 has 14 residues. DNA for the CDR3: TGTGCCAGCAGCTTATTTCAGGGGGCGGATGAGCAGTACTTC. It encodes CASSLFQGADEQYF.

The J gene is TRBJ1-6, the V gene TRBV27; no clear D. Trimming cost V 3 bases and J 8 bases, with 14 bases left between them. The CDR3 consists of 15 residues. The germline gives CDR1 MNHEY, CDR2 SMNVEV (reference sequence). The chain's CDR3 is CASSLSPTSHSPLHF. CDR3 sequence (DNA): TGTGCCAGCAGTTTGTCGCCGACTTCCCATTCACCCCTCCACTTT.

This clone was counted a few times. The chain combines TRBV7-2 with TRBJ1-2; TRBD1 aligns across 8 bases. The V gene end was trimmed by 1 base and the J gene end by 6 bases; junction bases not matched to a gene: 10. The CDR3 consists of 16 residues. Germline loops: CDR1 SGHTA, CDR2 FQGNSA. Here the CDR3 reads CASSLGGDRMRNGYTF. The CDR3 coding sequence is TGTGCCAGCAGCTTAGGGGGGGACAGGATGAGGAATGGCTACACCTTC.

V usage is TRBV4-1 and J usage is TRBJ2-3; 13 bases line up with TRBD2. Germline-derived CDR1 and CDR2 are MGHRA and YSYEKL. The CDR3 consists of 17 residues. With 2 bases clipped from V and 6 bases from J, the junction kept 8 bases outside the gene matches. The CDR3 region is CASSQPTSGRASDTQYF. The CDR3 DNA follows: TGCGCCAGCAGCCAACCTACTAGCGGGAGGGCCTCCGATACGCAGTATTTT.

This chain uses TRBV5-5 with TRBJ2-7; D is uncertain. Deletions cut 4 bases from V and 2 bases from J, with 7 bases between. The V gene's germline CDR1 is SGHKS and CDR2 YYEKEE (reference sequence). There are 12 residues in the CDR3. The chain's CDR3 is CASSPPAYEQYF. The CDR3 coding sequence is TGTGCCAGCAGCCCCCCAGCCTACGAGCAGTACTTC.